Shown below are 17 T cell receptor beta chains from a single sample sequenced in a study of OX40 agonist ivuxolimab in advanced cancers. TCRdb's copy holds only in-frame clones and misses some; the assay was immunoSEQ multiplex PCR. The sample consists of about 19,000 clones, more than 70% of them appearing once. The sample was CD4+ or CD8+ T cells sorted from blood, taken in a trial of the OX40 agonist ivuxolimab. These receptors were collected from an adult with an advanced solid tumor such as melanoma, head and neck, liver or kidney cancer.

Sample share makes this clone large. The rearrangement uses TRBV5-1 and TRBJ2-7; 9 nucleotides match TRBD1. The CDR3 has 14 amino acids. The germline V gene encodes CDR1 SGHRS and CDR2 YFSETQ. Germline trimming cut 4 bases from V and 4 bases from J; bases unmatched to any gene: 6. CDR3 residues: CASSTGTGLYEQYF. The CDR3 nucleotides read TGCGCCAGCAGCACCGGGACAGGGCTTTACGAGCAGTACTTC.

CDR3 nucleotides: TGTGCCAGCAGTTACGGGGAGACCGGGGAGCTGTTTTTT. This sequence encodes CASSYGETGELFF. The rearrangement links TRBV6-4 to TRBJ2-2; TRBD2 is a possible D gene (5 bases). The CDR3 covers 13 residues. Germline V lookup: CDR1 MRHNA, CDR2 SNTAGT. V lost 5 bases, J lost 5 bases, and 9 bases lay in between.

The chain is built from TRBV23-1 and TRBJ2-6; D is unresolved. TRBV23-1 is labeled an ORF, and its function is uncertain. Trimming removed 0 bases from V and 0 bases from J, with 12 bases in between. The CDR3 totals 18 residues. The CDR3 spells CASSQSGGGNSGANVLTF. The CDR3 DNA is TGCGCCAGCAGTCAATCAGGTGGTGGCAACTCTGGGGCCAACGTCCTGACTTTC.

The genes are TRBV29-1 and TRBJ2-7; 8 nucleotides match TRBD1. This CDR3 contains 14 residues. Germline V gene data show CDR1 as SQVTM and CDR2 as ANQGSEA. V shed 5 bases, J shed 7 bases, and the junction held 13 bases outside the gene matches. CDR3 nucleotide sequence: TGCAGCGTTAGGCAGGGGGCAGCCGGACCGGAGCAGTACTTC. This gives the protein CSVRQGAAGPEQYF.

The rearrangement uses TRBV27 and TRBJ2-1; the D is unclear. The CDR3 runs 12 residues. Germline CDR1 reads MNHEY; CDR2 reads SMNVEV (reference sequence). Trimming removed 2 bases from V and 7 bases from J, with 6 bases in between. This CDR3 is CASSLKGNEQFF. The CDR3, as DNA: TGTGCCAGCAGTTTAAAGGGAAATGAGCAGTTCTTC.

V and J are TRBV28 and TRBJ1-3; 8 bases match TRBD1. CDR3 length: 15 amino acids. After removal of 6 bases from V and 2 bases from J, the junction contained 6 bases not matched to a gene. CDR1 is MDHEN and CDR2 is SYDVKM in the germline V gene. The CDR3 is CASRVTDRAGNTIYF. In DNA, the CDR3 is TGTGCCAGCAGAGTTACGGACAGGGCTGGAAACACCATATATTTT.

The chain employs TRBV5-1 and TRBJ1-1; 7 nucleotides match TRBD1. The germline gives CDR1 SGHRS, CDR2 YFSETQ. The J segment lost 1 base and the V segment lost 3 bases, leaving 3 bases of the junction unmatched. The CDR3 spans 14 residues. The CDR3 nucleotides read TGCGCCAGCAGCTACGGGACAGCGAACACTGAAGCTTTCTTT. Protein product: CASSYGTANTEAFF.

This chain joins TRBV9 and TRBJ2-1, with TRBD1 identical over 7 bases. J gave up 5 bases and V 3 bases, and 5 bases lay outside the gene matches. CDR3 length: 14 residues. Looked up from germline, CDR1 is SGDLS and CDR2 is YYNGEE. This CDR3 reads CASSAGQTDNEQFF. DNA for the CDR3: TGTGCCAGCAGCGCGGGACAGACCGACAATGAGCAGTTCTTC.

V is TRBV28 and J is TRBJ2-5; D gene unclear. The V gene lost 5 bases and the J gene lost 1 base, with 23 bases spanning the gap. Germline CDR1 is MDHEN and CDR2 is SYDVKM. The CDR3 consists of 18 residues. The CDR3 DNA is TGTGCCAGCAGTCTTTTGCCCAGCAAAACCTGGGGCCAAGAGACCCAGTACTTC. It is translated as CASSLLPSKTWGQETQYF. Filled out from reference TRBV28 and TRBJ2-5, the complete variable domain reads DVKVTQSSRYLVKRTGEKVFLECVQDMDHENMFWYRQDPGLGLRLIYFSYDVKMKEKGDIPEGYSVSREKKERFSLILESASTNQTSMYLCASSLLPSKTWGQETQYFGPGTRLLVL.

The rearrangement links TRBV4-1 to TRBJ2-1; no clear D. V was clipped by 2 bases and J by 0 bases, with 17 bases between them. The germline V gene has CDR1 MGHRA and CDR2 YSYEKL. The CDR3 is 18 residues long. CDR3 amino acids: CASSQLPFDRRSYNEQFF. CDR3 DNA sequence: TGCGCCAGCAGCCAATTACCCTTCGATCGTCGCTCCTACAATGAGCAGTTCTTC.

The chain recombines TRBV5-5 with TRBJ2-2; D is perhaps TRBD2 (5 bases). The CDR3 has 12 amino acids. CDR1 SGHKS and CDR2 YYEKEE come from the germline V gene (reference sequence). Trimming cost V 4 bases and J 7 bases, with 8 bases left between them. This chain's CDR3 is CASSRGIGELFF. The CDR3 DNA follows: TGTGCCAGCAGCCGGGGAATCGGGGAGCTGTTTTTT.

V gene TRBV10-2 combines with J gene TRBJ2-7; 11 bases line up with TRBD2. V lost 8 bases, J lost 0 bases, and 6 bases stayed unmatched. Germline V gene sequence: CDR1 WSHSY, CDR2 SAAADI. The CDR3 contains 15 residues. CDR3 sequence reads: CASGLAGKYSYEQYF. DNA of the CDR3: TGCGCCAGCGGACTAGCGGGCAAGTACTCCTACGAGCAGTACTTC.

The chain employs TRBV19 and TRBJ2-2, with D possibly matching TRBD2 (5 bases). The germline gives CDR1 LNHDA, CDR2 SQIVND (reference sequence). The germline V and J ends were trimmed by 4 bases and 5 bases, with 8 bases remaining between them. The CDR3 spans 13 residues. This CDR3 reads CASSKTGTGELFF. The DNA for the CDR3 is TGTGCCAGTAGTAAAACGGGGACCGGGGAGCTGTTTTTT.

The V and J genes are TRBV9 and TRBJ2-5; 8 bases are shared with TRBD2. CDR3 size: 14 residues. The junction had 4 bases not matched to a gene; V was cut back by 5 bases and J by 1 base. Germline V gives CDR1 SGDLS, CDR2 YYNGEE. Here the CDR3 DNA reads TGTGCCAGCAGTGACACTAGCGGCCAAGAGACCCAGTACTTC. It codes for CASSDTSGQETQYF.

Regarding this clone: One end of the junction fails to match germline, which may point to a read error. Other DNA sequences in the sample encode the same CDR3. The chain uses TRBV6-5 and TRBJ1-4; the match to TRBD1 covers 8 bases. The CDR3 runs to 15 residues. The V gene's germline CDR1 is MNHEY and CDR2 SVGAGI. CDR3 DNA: TGTGCCAGCAGTTTGACAGGGGCAACTAATGAAAAACTATTTTTT. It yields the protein CASSLTGATNEKLFF.

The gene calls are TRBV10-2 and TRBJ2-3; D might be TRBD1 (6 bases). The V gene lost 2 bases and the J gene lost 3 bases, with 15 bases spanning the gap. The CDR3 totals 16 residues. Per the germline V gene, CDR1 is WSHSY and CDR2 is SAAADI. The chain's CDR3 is CASSERWTAPTDTQYF. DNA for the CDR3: TGCGCCAGCAGTGAGAGGTGGACAGCGCCGACAGATACGCAGTATTTT.

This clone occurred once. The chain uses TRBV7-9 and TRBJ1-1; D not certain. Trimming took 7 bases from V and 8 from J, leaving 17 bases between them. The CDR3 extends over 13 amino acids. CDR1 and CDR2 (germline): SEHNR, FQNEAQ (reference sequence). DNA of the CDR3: TGTGCCAGCACCCCACTCGGCAGGAGCGAAGCTTTCTTT. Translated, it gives CASTPLGRSEAFF.